The rows below give T cell receptor beta chains drawn from one sample of a study of blood T cell repertoires in COVID-19. Here immunoSEQ multiplex PCR was the method, and the copy in TCRdb shows in-frame clones only, minus some. Of some 220,000 clones listed, 83% are singletons. The material sequenced was peripheral blood. Receptor source: a woman aged 25 to 39 with COVID-19, enrolled during active disease. Each CDR3 is given with its conserved first and last residue. Some rows have no size entry. The others give once, few or many, or a class for an expanded clone.

j_gene: TRBJ1-2; v_gene: TRBV15; abundance: many; CDR3aa: CATSSPETGAYGYTF
j_gene: TRBJ1-2; v_gene: TRBV15; abundance: .; CDR3aa: CATSRDPRIYGYTF
j_gene: TRBJ2-4; v_gene: TRBV11-1; abundance: .; CDR3aa: CASSLGSGGLKNIQYF
j_gene: TRBJ2-6; v_gene: TRBV14; abundance: .; CDR3aa: CASSQVGSSSGANVLTF
j_gene: TRBJ2-3; v_gene: TRBV9; abundance: .; CDR3aa: CASSVGASGRGDTQYF
j_gene: TRBJ2-5; v_gene: TRBV29-1; abundance: .; CDR3aa: CSVVGGSDETQYF
j_gene: TRBJ1-2; v_gene: TRBV24-1; abundance: .; CDR3aa: CATSDAGSGYTF
j_gene: TRBJ2-3; v_gene: TRBV27; abundance: once; CDR3aa: CASSFLAGGTDTQYF
j_gene: TRBJ2-2; v_gene: TRBV19; abundance: few; CDR3aa: CASSPYPGQGYHGELFF
j_gene: TRBJ2-7; v_gene: TRBV5-1; abundance: .; CDR3aa: CASSLGTGYYEQYF
j_gene: TRBJ2-7; v_gene: TRBV5-5; abundance: .; CDR3aa: CASSAGTSAIYEQYF
j_gene: TRBJ2-1; v_gene: TRBV6-5; abundance: .; CDR3aa: CASSYSAPSNEQFF
j_gene: TRBJ2-7; v_gene: TRBV4-3; abundance: .; CDR3aa: CASSQLGQGFYEQYF
j_gene: TRBJ1-2; v_gene: TRBV4-1; abundance: .; CDR3aa: CASSTQGSYGYTF
j_gene: TRBJ2-1; v_gene: TRBV28; abundance: .; CDR3aa: CASSPRTSGSQHSYNEQFF
j_gene: TRBJ2-3; v_gene: TRBV5-1; abundance: once; CDR3aa: CASSSGTSVDTQYF
j_gene: TRBJ2-3; v_gene: TRBV28; abundance: .; CDR3aa: CASSTRDWGDTQYF
j_gene: TRBJ1-1; v_gene: TRBV4-2; abundance: .; CDR3aa: CASADRGHTEAFF
j_gene: TRBJ2-7; v_gene: TRBV28; abundance: .; CDR3aa: CASSTQVGGRTVPTSYEQYF
j_gene: TRBJ1-1; v_gene: TRBV29-1; abundance: .; CDR3aa: CSVQRNLNTEAFF
j_gene: TRBJ1-4; v_gene: TRBV5-5; abundance: .; CDR3aa: CASSLNSYEKLFF
j_gene: TRBJ2-1; v_gene: TRBV10-2; abundance: .; CDR3aa: CASSPSSGGANEQFF
j_gene: TRBJ1-5; v_gene: TRBV7-9; abundance: .; CDR3aa: CASSSWEGQPQHF
j_gene: TRBJ1-2; v_gene: TRBV7-9; abundance: .; CDR3aa: CASSSVQGSNYGYTF
j_gene: TRBJ2-2; v_gene: TRBV6-5; abundance: .; CDR3aa: CASSYDRDTGELFF
j_gene: TRBJ2-1; v_gene: TRBV27; abundance: .; CDR3aa: CASSGDSSSYNEQFF
j_gene: TRBJ1-5; v_gene: TRBV28; abundance: .; CDR3aa: CASSETGGPTWSNQPQHF
j_gene: TRBJ2-1; v_gene: TRBV4-2; abundance: .; CDR3aa: CASSTPRGGGSYNEQFF
j_gene: TRBJ2-5; v_gene: TRBV18; abundance: .; CDR3aa: CASSQETGLQETQYF
j_gene: TRBJ1-5; v_gene: TRBV2; abundance: .; CDR3aa: CASRTGNSNQPQHF
j_gene: TRBJ2-1; v_gene: TRBV28; abundance: .; CDR3aa: CATRGRNNEQFF
j_gene: TRBJ2-3; v_gene: TRBV20-1; abundance: .; CDR3aa: CSASPTSGGSGDTQYF
j_gene: TRBJ2-7; v_gene: TRBV3-1/TRBV3-2; abundance: .; CDR3aa: CASSQENRDHEQYF
j_gene: TRBJ2-1; v_gene: TRBV6-5; abundance: .; CDR3aa: CASSLGMLQYNEQFF
j_gene: TRBJ1-1; v_gene: TRBV7-3; abundance: .; CDR3aa: CASSLNRDTEAFF
j_gene: TRBJ2-7; v_gene: TRBV2; abundance: few; CDR3aa: CASSADRGEQYF
j_gene: TRBJ2-1; v_gene: TRBV18; abundance: .; CDR3aa: CASSREGTANEQFF
j_gene: TRBJ1-1; v_gene: TRBV12-5; abundance: once; CDR3aa: CASGEGNTEAFF
j_gene: TRBJ2-7; v_gene: TRBV9; abundance: .; CDR3aa: CASSVGDRGRGEQYF